This TCR beta chain came from a study of post-analysis software for immune sequencing data. Study context: Relapsing-remitting, secondary progressive and progressive-relapsing multiple sclerosis courses were included. Study-wide results and caveats: Roughly five TRBV segments, including TRBV5-6, TRBV5-1 and TRBV20-1, were more frequent in patients than controls. Controls had significantly higher normalized Chao1 diversity than multiple sclerosis patients. F measure grouped same-batch samples tightly together.

For this clonotype: The antigen is unknown.

The length of the CDR3 is 15 residues. The V and J ends lost 8 bases and 0 bases respectively, with 13 bases between them. Germline CDR1 is ENHRY and CDR2 is SYGVKD. Libraries were made from TCR beta cDNA, and they carried unique molecular identifiers. Input of about 1 to 11 million T cells yielded 550,000 or so cDNA molecules. TCRdb independently ran MiXCR on the PCR reads; one entry per CDR3 protein. The sample yields 740,000 or so distinct CDR3 sequences, approximately 57% seen once. The chain employs TRBV10-3 and TRBJ2-2; D might be TRBD1 (6 bases). This receptor was taken from a girl aged 10-17 years with multiple sclerosis. The material sequenced was blood. CDR3 bases: TGTGCCATCGGCAGACAGGTCGCGAACACCGGGGAGCTGTTTTTT. It yields the protein CAIGRQVANTGELFF.